The rows below give T cell receptor beta chains drawn from one sample of a study of blood T cell repertoires in COVID-19. Produced via immunoSEQ multiplex PCR; TCRdb's table is partial and in-frame only. The sample lists a few hundred thousand clones, approximately 88% occurring once. The sequenced sample consisted of peripheral blood. The receptors originated from a man in his late teens or twenties who had recovered from COVID-19. CDR3s include the opening cysteine and the closing phenylalanine or tryptophan. D genes are given only for firm matches. Only part of the rows carry a size: once, few, many, or a class if the clone is expanded.

j_gene: TRBJ2-1; abundance: -; v_gene: TRBV24-1; d_gene: TRBD2; CDR3aa: CATSDLRGGMDEQFF; CDR3nt: TGTGCCACCAGTGATTTGCGGGGGGGGATGGATGAGCAGTTCTTC
j_gene: TRBJ2-3; abundance: -; v_gene: TRBV12-5; d_gene: TRBD1; CDR3aa: CASGEPDRDTDTQYF; CDR3nt: TGTGCTAGTGGTGAACCGGACAGGGACACAGATACGCAGTATTTT
j_gene: TRBJ1-2; abundance: -; v_gene: TRBV2; d_gene: -; CDR3aa: CASSDSNNNYGYTF; CDR3nt: TGTGCCAGCAGTGACTCGAACAACAACTATGGCTACACCTTC
j_gene: TRBJ2-1; abundance: -; v_gene: TRBV30; d_gene: TRBD1; CDR3aa: CAWSEGQPWEQFF; CDR3nt: TGTGCCTGGAGTGAGGGACAGCCGTGGGAGCAGTTCTTC
j_gene: TRBJ2-2; abundance: -; v_gene: TRBV5-1; d_gene: TRBD2; CDR3aa: CASRLGLAGGQNTGELFF; CDR3nt: TGCGCCAGCAGACTGGGACTAGCGGGAGGTCAGAACACCGGGGAGCTGTTTTTT
j_gene: TRBJ2-7; abundance: -; v_gene: TRBV9; d_gene: -; CDR3aa: CASSGLDDEQYF; CDR3nt: TGTGCCAGCAGCGGACTAGATGACGAGCAGTACTTC
j_gene: TRBJ2-5; abundance: -; v_gene: TRBV4-3; d_gene: TRBD2; CDR3aa: CASSQGGLAGAGTQYF; CDR3nt: TGCGCCAGCAGCCAAGGTGGGCTAGCGGGGGCCGGGACCCAGTACTTC
j_gene: TRBJ1-1; abundance: -; v_gene: TRBV18; d_gene: TRBD1; CDR3aa: CASSDRVGREAFF; CDR3nt: TGTGCCAGCTCCGACAGGGTGGGTAGGGAAGCTTTCTTT
j_gene: TRBJ2-7; abundance: -; v_gene: TRBV5-1; d_gene: TRBD2; CDR3aa: CASSLSGRALDEQYF; CDR3nt: TGCGCCAGCAGCTTGAGCGGGAGGGCCCTCGACGAGCAGTACTTC
j_gene: TRBJ2-5; abundance: -; v_gene: TRBV7-9; d_gene: -; CDR3aa: CASSPRPPDRGETQYF; CDR3nt: TGTGCCAGCAGCCCCCGCCCCCCAGATCGGGGGGAGACCCAGTACTTC
j_gene: TRBJ1-5; abundance: -; v_gene: TRBV21-1; d_gene: -; CDR3aa: CATPQGISNQPQHF; CDR3nt: TGTGCCACCCCACAGGGTATCAGCAATCAGCCCCAGCATTTT
j_gene: TRBJ1-1; abundance: -; v_gene: TRBV7-9; d_gene: TRBD1; CDR3aa: CASSPGQGISAEAFF; CDR3nt: TGTGCCAGCAGCCCGGGACAGGGGATTTCGGCTGAAGCTTTCTTT
j_gene: TRBJ2-1; abundance: once; v_gene: TRBV4-1; d_gene: TRBD1; CDR3aa: CASSLGPTGGKHNEQFF; CDR3nt: TGCGCCAGCAGCCTGGGCCCAACAGGGGGCAAACACAATGAGCAGTTCTTC